The 12 T cell receptor beta chains reported below all come from one sample, sequenced in a study of shared T cell receptors in the human thymus. Measured with immunoSEQ multiplex PCR; TCRdb has only the in-frame clones, and not every one. The data contain hundreds of thousands of clones, more than 70% of them singletons. The sample was also reused in another study, on human thymus T cells.

Sequenced input: thymocytes. The receptors were sampled from a boy younger than two with a congenital heart defect.

The chain is built from TRBV10-3 and TRBJ2-7; D possibly corresponds to TRBD1 (5 bases). V dropped 4 bases and J dropped 3 bases, with 25 bases sitting between them. Germline V gene data show CDR1 as ENHRY and CDR2 as SYGVKD. CDR3 length: 18 amino acids. CDR3 coding DNA: TGTGCCATCAGTGTCTTTGTTTCTGACAGCTTTTCCCTCTACGAGCAGTACTTC. Its translation: CAISVFVSDSFSLYEQYF.

This chain connects TRBV15 to TRBJ2-1; TRBD1 agrees at 10 bases. Germline trimming cut 0 bases from V and 7 bases from J; bases unmatched to any gene: 9. From germline, CDR1 is LNHNV and CDR2 YYDKDF (reference sequence). The CDR3 length is 17 residues. The CDR3 bases are TGTGCCACCAGCAGAGATAGGGGCGGGACAGGGGTAAATGAGCAGTTCTTC. Protein sequence: CATSRDRGGTGVNEQFF.

This clone was counted a single time. The V gene is TRBV5-4, the J gene TRBJ2-5; a weak D match, TRBD2 (5 bases). The CDR3 extends over 14 amino acids. V dropped 4 bases and J dropped 5 bases, with 15 bases sitting between them. The germline CDR1 and CDR2 sequences are SGHNT and YYREEE (reference sequence). The CDR3 is CASSEREATETQYF. The CDR3 coding sequence is TGTGCCAGCAGCGAGAGGGAAGCGACGGAGACCCAGTACTTC.

The V and J genes are TRBV7-9 and TRBJ1-2, with 12 positions matching TRBD1. The germline V gene encodes CDR1 SEHNR and CDR2 FQNEAQ (reference sequence). V was pared by 5 bases and J by 8 bases, with 18 bases of the junction left unmatched. This CDR3 is 18 amino acids long. The CDR3 nucleotides are TGTGCCAGCAGCCTGAACACGGGACAGGGGGCCCATATATTGGGCTACACCTTC. This translates into CASSLNTGQGAHILGYTF.

The chain joins TRBV15 to TRBJ2-1; 10 bases match TRBD2. CDR3 length: 17 amino acids. The germline V gene has CDR1 LNHNV and CDR2 YYDKDF (reference sequence). The V gene end was trimmed by 2 bases and the J gene end by 1 base; junction bases not matched to a gene: 5. CDR3 residues: CATSRQEREGSYNEQFF. CDR3 coding DNA: TGTGCCACCAGCAGACAAGAGCGGGAGGGATCCTACAATGAGCAGTTCTTC.

The V and J genes are TRBV5-1 and TRBJ1-6, with D maybe TRBD1 (5 bases). The germline gives CDR1 SGHRS, CDR2 YFSETQ. CDR3 size: 15 residues. The V gene lost 0 bases and the J gene lost 11 bases, with 15 bases spanning the gap. CDR3 DNA: TGCGCCAGCAGCTTGGGAGCAGGGTTTGTGGCACCCCTCCACTTT. Encoded protein: CASSLGAGFVAPLHF. Full variable domain (rest looked up from reference TRBV5-1 and TRBJ1-6): KAGVTQTPRYLIKTRGQQVTLSCSPISGHRSVSWYQQTPGQGLQFLFEYFSETQRNKGNFPGRFSGRQFSNSRSEMNVSTLELGDSALYLCASSLGAGFVAPLHFGNGTRLTVT.

The V gene is TRBV29-1, the J gene TRBJ2-7, with 8 bases fitting TRBD1. The CDR3 is made up of 14 amino acids. Germline CDR1 is SQVTM and CDR2 is ANQGSEA. V lost 6 bases and J lost 1; bases outside the gene matches: 8. The CDR3 DNA is TGCAGCGTCCCAGGCGACAGGGGATCCTACGAGCAGTACTTC. It translates to CSVPGDRGSYEQYF.

DNA of the CDR3: TGTGCCAGCAGTCTCATCCCACTAAGGACGCAGTATTTT. Residues: CASSLIPLRTQYF. The chain combines TRBV27 with TRBJ2-3; D unresolved. Germline V gene sequence: CDR1 MNHEY, CDR2 SMNVEV (reference sequence). V lost 5 bases, J lost 9 bases, and 15 bases lay in between. The CDR3 loop spans 13 amino acids.

The chain carries TRBV9 and TRBJ2-1, with 8 nucleotides matching TRBD2. The length of the CDR3 is 15 residues. CDR1 SGDLS and CDR2 YYNGEE come from the germline V gene. The J segment lost 6 bases and the V segment lost 0 bases, leaving 5 bases of the junction unmatched. The CDR3 protein is CASSVAGGGPNEQFF. For the CDR3, the DNA is TGTGCCAGCAGCGTAGCGGGGGGGGGCCCCAATGAGCAGTTCTTC.

This clone was seen once. The chain joins TRBV29-1 to TRBJ2-7; TRBD1 matches 8 bases. CDR3 length equals 13 residues. CDR1 and CDR2 (germline): SQVTM, ANQGSEA. V was pared by 5 bases and J by 3 bases, with 6 bases of the junction left unmatched. CDR3 bases: TGCAGCGTTCACGGGGACAGGAACTACGAGCAGTACTTC. It codes for CSVHGDRNYEQYF.

On this clone: A read error may account for a junction end that differs from germline. The rearrangement joins TRBV5-8 to TRBJ1-1; the D is unclear. Per germline, CDR1 SGHTS and CDR2 YDEGEE. The CDR3 has 11 amino acids. DNA for the CDR3: TGTGCCAGCAGCTATGAGACCACTGAGGTCTTT. It yields the protein CASSYETTEVF.

The chain recombines TRBV7-6 with TRBJ2-1, with 7 bases aligning to TRBD2. Germline CDR1 SGHVS, CDR2 FNYEAQ. The CDR3 loop spans 16 amino acids. With V trimmed by 2 bases and J by 8 bases, 12 bases remained unmatched. The CDR3 bases are TGTGCCAGCAGCTTACCCCCAGGGAGGGGTTACTATGAGCAGTTCTTC. Its protein is CASSLPPGRGYYEQFF.